This T cell receptor (beta chain) was identified in a study of blood T cell repertoires in COVID-19. Study as a whole: From T cells, B-cell-depleted T cells, or PBMCs came the material, which was cDNA or gDNA.

CDR1 is LNHNV, CDR2 YYDKDF, per germline (reference sequence). This CDR3 has 12 amino acids. V shed 0 bases and J shed 7 bases, with 7 bases lying between them. Enrolment of Seattle patients took place during active infection, and they were followed longitudinally. Source study methods: Reference gene primer amplification in the assay estimated nucleated cell counts. Only in-frame clones appear in the TCRdb table, and some are missing; sequencing was by immunoSEQ multiplex PCR. V and J calls plus clone size are reproduced from that table; the DNA served to infer D and trimming. Altogether approximately 70,000 clones are present, roughly nine tenths being singletons, with the ten largest covering about 3.4%.

The sample was peripheral blood. V gene TRBV15 combines with J gene TRBJ2-7, with a weak D call TRBD2 (5 bases). This sequence was found in a woman aged 50 to 60 with COVID-19, enrolled during active disease. CDR3 residues: CATSRDRGEQYF. CDR3 sequence (DNA): TGTGCCACCAGCAGAGATAGAGGGGAGCAGTACTTC.